This TCR beta chain comes out of a study of blood T cells in healthy people across ages. The study, taken as a whole, reports: The recorded TCR beta diversity per million T cells decreased in a roughly linear manner with age.

As to this clonotype: Antigen unknown.

With a J-beta primer mix and a sample-barcoded 5' primer, a second PCR ran 7 to 11 cycles. TCRdb redid the calling of the 5' RACE reads with MiXCR, one entry per CDR3 protein. Of roughly 860,000 distinct CDR3 sequences in the sample, about 59% were seen once. CDR1 and CDR2 (germline): MNHNS, SASEGT. This CDR3 has 10 residues. This sequence was found in a man aged 30-40 years in good health. The chain combines TRBV6-1 with TRBJ2-1; D perhaps matches TRBD1 (5 bases). Source material: blood. This CDR3 reads CAVRVDEQFF. CDR3 nucleotides: TGTGCGGTCAGGGTGGATGAGCAGTTCTTC.